The present entry profiles one T cell receptor beta chain with its context. In preparing bulk TCR libraries, previously described methods and listed TCR primers were used. TCRdb re-analysed the PCR reads in MiXCR, keeping a single row per CDR3 protein. The sample holds hundreds of thousands of distinct CDR3 sequences; over 25% are singletons and the top ten take about 0.73%. CD8+CD4-CCR7+CD45RA+ cells were sorted as naive CD8 T cells. The sample belongs to a study of molecular identifiers for immune sequencing clone quantification. Study context: RNA, taken in replicates from approximately 20,000 or 100,000 naive CD8 cells, was split five ways, with four sequenced.

V lost 6 bases to trimming and J lost 9 bases, with 18 bases between them. The CDR3 totals 14 residues. The sequence derives from a human donor in good health. Some libraries in this study had Jurkat cell RNA spiked in. V usage is TRBV12-3 or TRBV12-4 and J usage is TRBJ2-1; D not resolved. The sequenced material came from naive CD8+ T cells from blood, with Jurkat cell RNA spiked in. As for subset: FACS-sorted CD8+CD4-CCR7+CD45RA+ naive T cells. CDR3 DNA: TGTGCCAGCAGGACTCCCGGCGAAGTAGGTGAGCAGTTCTTC. Its translation: CASRTPGEVGEQFF.